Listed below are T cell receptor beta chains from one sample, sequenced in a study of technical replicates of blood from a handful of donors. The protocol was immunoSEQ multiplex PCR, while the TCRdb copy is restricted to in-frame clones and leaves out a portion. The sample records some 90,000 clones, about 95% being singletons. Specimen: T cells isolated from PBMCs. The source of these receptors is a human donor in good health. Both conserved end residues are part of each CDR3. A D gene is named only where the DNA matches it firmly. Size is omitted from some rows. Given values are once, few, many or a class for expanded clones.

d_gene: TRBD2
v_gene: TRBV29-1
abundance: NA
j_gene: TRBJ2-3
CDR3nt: TGCAGCGTTGCACTAGCGGGAGCAGATACGCAGTATTTT
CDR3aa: CSVALAGADTQYF

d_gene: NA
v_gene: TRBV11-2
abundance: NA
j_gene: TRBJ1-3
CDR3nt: TGTGCCAGCAGCTCCCAGTGGTCTGGAAACACCATATATTTT
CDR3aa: CASSSQWSGNTIYF

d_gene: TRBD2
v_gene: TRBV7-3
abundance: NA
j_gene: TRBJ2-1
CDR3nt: TGTGCCAGCAGCTCACTAGCGATTAATGATGAGCAGTTCTTC
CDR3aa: CASSSLAINDEQFF

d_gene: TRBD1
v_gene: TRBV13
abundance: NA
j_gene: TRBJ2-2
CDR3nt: TGTGCCAGCAGCCTCACAGGGGGTCCGTCCGGGGAGCTGTTTTTT
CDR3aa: CASSLTGGPSGELFF

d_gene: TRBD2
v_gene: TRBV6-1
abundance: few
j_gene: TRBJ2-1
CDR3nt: TGTGCCAGCAGTGATCCCGGGACTAGCGGGATAAATGAGCAGTTCTTC
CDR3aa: CASSDPGTSGINEQFF

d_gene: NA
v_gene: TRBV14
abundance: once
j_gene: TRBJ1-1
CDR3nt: TGTGCCAGCAGCCAAGATTACTGGGCTATGAACACTGAAGCTTTCTTT
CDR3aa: CASSQDYWAMNTEAFF

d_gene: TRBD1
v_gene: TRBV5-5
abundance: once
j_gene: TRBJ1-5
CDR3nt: TGTGCCAGCAGCTTGGCCGCTTTGGACAGGGTTCAGCCCCAGCATTTT
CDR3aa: CASSLAALDRVQPQHF

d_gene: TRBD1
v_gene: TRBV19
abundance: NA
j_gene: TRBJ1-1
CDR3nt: TGTGCCAGTAGTATAGGGACAGGGGGCACTGAAGCTTTCTTT
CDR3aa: CASSIGTGGTEAFF

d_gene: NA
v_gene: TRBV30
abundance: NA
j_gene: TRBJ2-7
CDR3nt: TGTGCCTTCTTCAATCCAGCGCAGACCTACGAGCAGTACTTC
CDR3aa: CAFFNPAQTYEQYF

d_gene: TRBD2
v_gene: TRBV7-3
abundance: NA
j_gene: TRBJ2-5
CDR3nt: TGTGCCAGCAGCTTGGGACTAGCGGAACAAGAGACCCAGTACTTC
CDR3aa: CASSLGLAEQETQYF

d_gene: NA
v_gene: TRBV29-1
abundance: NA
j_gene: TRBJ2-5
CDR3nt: TGCAGCGTTAGGCAGGGGGGAGAGACCCAGTACTTC
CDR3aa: CSVRQGGETQYF

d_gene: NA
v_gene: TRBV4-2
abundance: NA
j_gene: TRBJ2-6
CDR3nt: TGTGCCAGCAGCACGGAGTTCAAGTTACAAAGTCGGGCCAACGTCCTGACTTTC
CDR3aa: CASSTEFKLQSRANVLTF

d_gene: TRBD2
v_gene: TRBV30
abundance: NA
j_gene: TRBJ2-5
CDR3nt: TGTGCCTGGAGTAAGGGACTAGCGGGAACAGAGACCCAGTACTTC
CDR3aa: CAWSKGLAGTETQYF

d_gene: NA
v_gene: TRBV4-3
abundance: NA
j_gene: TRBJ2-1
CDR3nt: TGCGCCAGCAGCATGGGGCTAACGTACAATGAGCAGTTCTTC
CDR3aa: CASSMGLTYNEQFF

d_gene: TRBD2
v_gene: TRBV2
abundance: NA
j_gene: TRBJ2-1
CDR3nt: TGTGCCAGCAGTCCCCCGGGACTAGCGGGCAGCAATGAGCAGTTCTTC
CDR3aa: CASSPPGLAGSNEQFF

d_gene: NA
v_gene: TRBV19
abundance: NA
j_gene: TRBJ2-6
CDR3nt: TGTGCCAGTAGTATGATAGGGGCGCCGGCTGGGGCCAACGTCCTGACTTTC
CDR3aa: CASSMIGAPAGANVLTF

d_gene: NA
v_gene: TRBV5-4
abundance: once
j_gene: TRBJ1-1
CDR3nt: TGTGCCAGCAGCTTGGCAGATGACTACACTGAAGCTTTCTTT
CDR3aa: CASSLADDYTEAFF

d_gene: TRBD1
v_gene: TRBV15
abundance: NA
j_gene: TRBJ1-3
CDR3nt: TGTGCCACCAGCAGAACAGGGGCAGGAAACACCATATATTTT
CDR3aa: CATSRTGAGNTIYF

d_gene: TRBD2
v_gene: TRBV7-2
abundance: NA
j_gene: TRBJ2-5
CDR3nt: TGTGCCAGCAGCCCGCGCCCATCTAGCGGGAGGAACAAAGAGACCCAGTACTTC
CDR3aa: CASSPRPSSGRNKETQYF

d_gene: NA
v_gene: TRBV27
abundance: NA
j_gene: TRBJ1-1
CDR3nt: TGTGCCAGCAGTTTATTGTGGGACACCATGAACACTGAAGCTTTCTTT
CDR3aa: CASSLLWDTMNTEAFF

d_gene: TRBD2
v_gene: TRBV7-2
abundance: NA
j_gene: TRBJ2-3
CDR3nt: TGTGCCAGCAGCTCCGGACTAGCGGGAGTCACAGATACGCAGTATTTT
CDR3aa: CASSSGLAGVTDTQYF

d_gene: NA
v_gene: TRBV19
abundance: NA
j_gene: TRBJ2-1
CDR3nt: TGTGCCAGTAAGTTGTGGGACAACTCCTACAATGAGCAGTTCTTC
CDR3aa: CASKLWDNSYNEQFF